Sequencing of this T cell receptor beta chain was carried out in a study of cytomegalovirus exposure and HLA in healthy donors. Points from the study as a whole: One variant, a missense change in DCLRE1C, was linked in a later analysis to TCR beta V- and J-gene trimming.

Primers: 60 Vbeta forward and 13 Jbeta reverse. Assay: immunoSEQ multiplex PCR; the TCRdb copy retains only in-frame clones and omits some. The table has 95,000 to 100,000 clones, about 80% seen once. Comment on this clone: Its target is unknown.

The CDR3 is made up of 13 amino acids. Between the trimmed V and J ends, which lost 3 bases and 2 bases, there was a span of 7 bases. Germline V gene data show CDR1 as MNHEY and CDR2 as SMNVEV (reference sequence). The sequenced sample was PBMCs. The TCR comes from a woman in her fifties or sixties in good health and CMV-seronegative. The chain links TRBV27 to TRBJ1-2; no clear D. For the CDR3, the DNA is TGTGCCAGCAGTTTGGGCAGCAACTATGGCTACACCTTC. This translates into CASSLGSNYGYTF.